Below are 22 T cell receptor beta chains sequenced from a single sample in a study of radiotherapy plus CTLA-4 blockade in lung cancer. TCRdb's copy holds only in-frame clones and misses some; the assay was immunoSEQ multiplex PCR. The sample consists of approximately 83,000 clones, about four fifths of them appearing once. The source was peripheral blood, collected from a patient treated with radiotherapy plus ipilimumab. Receptor source: a human donor with non-small cell lung cancer who had a partial response to radiotherapy plus ipilimumab. Some clones in this sample may be carry-over from other donors' samples.

The genes are TRBV13 and TRBJ2-5; D perhaps matches TRBD1 (5 bases). The CDR3 length is 13 residues. Trimming pared 1 base from V and 5 bases from J, leaving 8 bases between. Per the germline V gene, CDR1 is PRHDT and CDR2 is FYEKMQ (reference sequence). The CDR3, as DNA: TGTGCCAGCAGCTTAGCAGGGTATGAGACCCAGTACTTC. Its protein product is CASSLAGYETQYF.

There are a few counts of this clone. The rearrangement uses TRBV12-5 and TRBJ1-4, with 7 bases matching TRBD1. This CDR3 is built from 15 residues. Germline CDR1 reads LGHNT; CDR2 reads FRNRAP. Trimming took 6 bases from V and 5 from J; bases not matched to a gene: 9. The CDR3: CASGGNRGNNEKLFF. The DNA for the CDR3 is TGTGCTAGTGGCGGAAACAGGGGCAACAATGAAAAACTGTTTTTT.

The V gene is TRBV4-2, the J gene TRBJ2-1; TRBD2 agrees at 12 bases. CDR1 and CDR2 (germline): LGHNA, YNFKEQ. This CDR3 contains 16 residues. The J segment lost 6 bases and the V segment lost 0 bases, leaving 3 bases of the junction unmatched. CDR3 DNA sequence: TGTGCCAGCAGCCAAGATCTAGCGGGGGGGCTCAATGAGCAGTTCTTC. Protein product: CASSQDLAGGLNEQFF.

In DNA form, the CDR3 reads TGTGCCAGCAGCTTCGGCGGGGGGCGTCCCGGGGAGCTGTTTTTT. It encodes CASSFGGGRPGELFF. The rearrangement uses TRBV11-2 and TRBJ2-2; 8 bases fit TRBD2. The CDR3 sequence is 15 residues long. CDR1 and CDR2 (germline): SGHAT, FQNNGV. Trimming removed 3 bases from V and 6 bases from J; junction bases left unmatched: 6.

The rearrangement uses TRBV10-3 and TRBJ2-3, with D tentatively TRBD1 (6 bases). This CDR3 has 14 residues. The germline gives CDR1 ENHRY, CDR2 SYGVKD. Trimming shortened V by 4 bases and J by 4 bases, and 12 bases separated the two germline ends. The chain's CDR3 is CAISVLSGADTQYF. The CDR3 bases are TGTGCCATCAGTGTTTTGTCAGGGGCAGATACGCAGTATTTT.

The chain is built from TRBV11-3 and TRBJ2-1, with 13 bases matching TRBD2. The germline CDR1 and CDR2 sequences are SGHNT and YENEEA. Germline trimming cut 8 bases from V and 10 bases from J; bases unmatched to any gene: 8. The CDR3 runs 14 residues. The CDR3 reads CASLTSGGVGEQFF. CDR3 coding DNA: TGTGCCAGCTTAACTAGCGGGGGGGTGGGGGAGCAGTTCTTC.

The rearrangement links TRBV19 to TRBJ1-5, with no clear D. This CDR3 has 15 residues. With 4 bases removed from V and 0 bases from J, the gap between germline ends came to 10 bases. Germline V gives CDR1 LNHDA, CDR2 SQIVND (reference sequence). The CDR3 here is CASSRADYSNQPQHF. CDR3 nucleotide sequence: TGTGCCAGTAGTAGGGCAGATTATAGCAATCAGCCCCAGCATTTT.

This chain uses TRBV7-2 with TRBJ1-1, with D uncertain. Per germline, CDR1 SGHTA and CDR2 FQGNSA. The V and J ends lost 4 bases and 1 base respectively, with 10 bases between them. The CDR3 consists of 14 residues. As DNA, the CDR3 is TGTGCCAGCAGCTACGGTCCGAAGAACACTGAAGCTTTCTTT. Its translation: CASSYGPKNTEAFF.

DNA of the CDR3: TGTGCCAGCAGTTCCCCACGGAGCAATCAGCCCCAGCATTTT. Translating it yields CASSSPRSNQPQHF. This chain uses TRBV6-1 with TRBJ1-5; D is ambiguous. The length of the CDR3 is 14 residues. Germline V gene sequence: CDR1 MNHNS, CDR2 SASEGT. The V end lost 5 bases, the J end lost 1 base, and 9 bases lay between the germline ends.

V is TRBV28 and J is TRBJ2-7; TRBD1 agrees at 9 bases. Looked up from germline, CDR1 is MDHEN and CDR2 is SYDVKM. Trimming removed 5 bases from V and 4 bases from J; junction bases left unmatched: 9. The length of the CDR3 is 15 residues. The CDR3 DNA reads TGTGCCAGCAGTCCCGGGACAGGGTTGCTGTACGAGCAGTACTTC. It codes for CASSPGTGLLYEQYF.

J is TRBJ2-2 and V is TRBV19, with a possible D match to TRBD1 (6 bases). This CDR3 has 20 residues. Germline V gene lookup returns CDR1 LNHDA and CDR2 SQIVND (reference sequence). V was shortened by 3 bases and J by 0 bases, with 23 bases between the two germline ends. The CDR3 sequence: CASSMFTGGRGISNTGELFF. CDR3 coding DNA: TGTGCCAGTAGTATGTTCACGGGTGGCAGGGGAATTTCGAACACCGGGGAGCTGTTTTTT. Variable domain in full (rest from reference TRBV19 and TRBJ2-2): DGGITQSPKYLFRKEGQNVTLSCEQNLNHDAMYWYRQDPGQGLRLIYYSQIVNDFQKGDIAEGYSVSREKKESFPLTVTSAQKNPTAFYLCASSMFTGGRGISNTGELFFGEGSRLTVL.

The V gene is TRBV27, the J gene TRBJ2-1, with TRBD2 matching over 10 bases. CDR1 and CDR2 (germline): MNHEY, SMNVEV (reference sequence). Trimming removed 5 bases from V and 6 bases from J; junction bases left unmatched: 10. This CDR3 comprises 16 residues. The CDR3 protein is CASSPTPSGSGNEQFF. CDR3 nucleotide sequence: TGTGCCAGCAGTCCGACTCCTAGCGGGAGTGGCAATGAGCAGTTCTTC.

J is TRBJ2-5 and V is TRBV30; D call uncertain. The closer fit of TRBJ2-7 to the DNA end suggests the J call may be wrong. The CDR3 has 11 amino acids. Germline loops: CDR1 GTSNPN, CDR2 SVGIG (reference sequence). The CDR3 protein is CAWSSNYEQYF. The DNA for the CDR3 is TGTGCCTGGAGCTCTAACTACGAGCAGTACTTC.

The rearrangement uses TRBV2 and TRBJ2-2; 11 nucleotides agree with TRBD1. Germline CDR1 is SNHLY and CDR2 is FYNNEI. CDR3 length: 13 amino acids. V shed 6 bases and J 7 bases; nucleotides not matched to a gene: 1. CDR3 sequence reads: CASRGTGGGELFF. The CDR3, as DNA: TGTGCCAGCAGAGGGACAGGGGGCGGGGAGCTGTTTTTT.

J is TRBJ2-3 and V is TRBV27; 12 bases agree with TRBD2. CDR1 MNHEY and CDR2 SMNVEV come from the germline V gene (reference sequence). The CDR3 loop spans 15 amino acids. Trimming took 4 bases from V and 9 from J; bases not matched to a gene: 8. The CDR3 protein is CASSSLAGGPGTQYF. In DNA form, the CDR3 reads TGTGCCAGCAGTTCCCTAGCGGGGGGGCCAGGGACGCAGTATTTT.

The rearrangement joins TRBV5-4 to TRBJ2-2; tentatively, D is TRBD2 (6 bases). The CDR3 totals 15 residues. V was pared by 2 bases and J by 5 bases, with 13 bases between. The germline V gene has CDR1 SGHNT and CDR2 YYREEE (reference sequence). The CDR3 loop reads CASSFGGVRTGELFF. DNA for the CDR3: TGTGCCAGCAGCTTTGGCGGGGTACGGACCGGGGAGCTGTTTTTT.

This clone was seen just once. The V call is TRBV5-1, the J call TRBJ2-3; TRBD1 agrees at 7 bases. CDR3 length equals 16 residues. The V and J ends lost 4 bases and 2 bases, in that order; junction bases with no gene match: 10. Germline CDR1 SGHRS, CDR2 YFSETQ. CDR3 loop: CASSLEGAFSTDTQYF. The CDR3 coding sequence is TGCGCCAGCAGCCTTGAGGGGGCGTTTTCCACAGATACGCAGTATTTT.

In the case of this clone: An end of the junction differs from the germline gene, which may be a read error. The V gene is TRBV4-1, the J gene TRBJ1-6; 8 bases match TRBD1. This CDR3 contains 16 residues. Germline CDR1 MGHRA, CDR2 YSYEKL. The DNA for the CDR3 is TGTGCCAGCAGCCGTAGGGTGGACAGGGAGGGCTCACCCCTCCACTTT. It is translated as CASSRRVDREGSPLHF.

The rearrangement links TRBV7-2 to TRBJ2-1; D is perhaps TRBD1 (6 bases). Trimming took 1 base from V and 6 from J, leaving 10 bases between them. The CDR3 is 14 amino acids. Germline V gene lookup returns CDR1 SGHTA and CDR2 FQGNSA. The CDR3 region has the DNA TGTGCCAGCAGCTTAGGGGGGCCCCTCAATGAGCAGTTCTTC. This sequence encodes CASSLGGPLNEQFF.

The chain links TRBV19 to TRBJ1-6; TRBD1 agrees at 7 bases. Germline V gene lookup returns CDR1 LNHDA and CDR2 SQIVND (reference sequence). Losses at the gene ends were 3 bases for V and 7 bases for J; bases not matched to a gene: 9. There are 16 residues in the CDR3. CDR3 sequence (DNA): TGTGCCAGTAGTATCCGACAGGGTCATGAGAATTCACCCCTCCACTTT. This codes for CASSIRQGHENSPLHF. Drawing the rest from reference TRBV19 and TRBJ1-6, the complete variable domain is DGGITQSPKYLFRKEGQNVTLSCEQNLNHDAMYWYRQDPGQGLRLIYYSQIVNDFQKGDIAEGYSVSREKKESFPLTVTSAQKNPTAFYLCASSIRQGHENSPLHFGNGTRLTVT.

V and J are TRBV6-5 and TRBJ1-2; D is unclear. Trimming removed 7 bases at V and 7 bases at J, with 16 bases between. Germline V gene data show CDR1 as MNHEY and CDR2 as SVGAGI. The CDR3 sequence is 13 residues long. The CDR3 here is CASTPAPVVGYTF. For the CDR3, the DNA is TGTGCCAGCACCCCCGCCCCAGTGGTTGGCTACACCTTC.

The chain employs TRBV15 and TRBJ2-5, with D maybe TRBD1 (6 bases). The germline CDR1 and CDR2 sequences are LNHNV and YYDKDF (reference sequence). The CDR3 runs to 14 residues. Trimming stripped 3 bases from V and 2 bases from J, with 10 bases between. The CDR3 DNA is TGTGCCACCAGCAGTCTTCAGGGGCAAGAGACCCAGTACTTC. Its translation is CATSSLQGQETQYF.